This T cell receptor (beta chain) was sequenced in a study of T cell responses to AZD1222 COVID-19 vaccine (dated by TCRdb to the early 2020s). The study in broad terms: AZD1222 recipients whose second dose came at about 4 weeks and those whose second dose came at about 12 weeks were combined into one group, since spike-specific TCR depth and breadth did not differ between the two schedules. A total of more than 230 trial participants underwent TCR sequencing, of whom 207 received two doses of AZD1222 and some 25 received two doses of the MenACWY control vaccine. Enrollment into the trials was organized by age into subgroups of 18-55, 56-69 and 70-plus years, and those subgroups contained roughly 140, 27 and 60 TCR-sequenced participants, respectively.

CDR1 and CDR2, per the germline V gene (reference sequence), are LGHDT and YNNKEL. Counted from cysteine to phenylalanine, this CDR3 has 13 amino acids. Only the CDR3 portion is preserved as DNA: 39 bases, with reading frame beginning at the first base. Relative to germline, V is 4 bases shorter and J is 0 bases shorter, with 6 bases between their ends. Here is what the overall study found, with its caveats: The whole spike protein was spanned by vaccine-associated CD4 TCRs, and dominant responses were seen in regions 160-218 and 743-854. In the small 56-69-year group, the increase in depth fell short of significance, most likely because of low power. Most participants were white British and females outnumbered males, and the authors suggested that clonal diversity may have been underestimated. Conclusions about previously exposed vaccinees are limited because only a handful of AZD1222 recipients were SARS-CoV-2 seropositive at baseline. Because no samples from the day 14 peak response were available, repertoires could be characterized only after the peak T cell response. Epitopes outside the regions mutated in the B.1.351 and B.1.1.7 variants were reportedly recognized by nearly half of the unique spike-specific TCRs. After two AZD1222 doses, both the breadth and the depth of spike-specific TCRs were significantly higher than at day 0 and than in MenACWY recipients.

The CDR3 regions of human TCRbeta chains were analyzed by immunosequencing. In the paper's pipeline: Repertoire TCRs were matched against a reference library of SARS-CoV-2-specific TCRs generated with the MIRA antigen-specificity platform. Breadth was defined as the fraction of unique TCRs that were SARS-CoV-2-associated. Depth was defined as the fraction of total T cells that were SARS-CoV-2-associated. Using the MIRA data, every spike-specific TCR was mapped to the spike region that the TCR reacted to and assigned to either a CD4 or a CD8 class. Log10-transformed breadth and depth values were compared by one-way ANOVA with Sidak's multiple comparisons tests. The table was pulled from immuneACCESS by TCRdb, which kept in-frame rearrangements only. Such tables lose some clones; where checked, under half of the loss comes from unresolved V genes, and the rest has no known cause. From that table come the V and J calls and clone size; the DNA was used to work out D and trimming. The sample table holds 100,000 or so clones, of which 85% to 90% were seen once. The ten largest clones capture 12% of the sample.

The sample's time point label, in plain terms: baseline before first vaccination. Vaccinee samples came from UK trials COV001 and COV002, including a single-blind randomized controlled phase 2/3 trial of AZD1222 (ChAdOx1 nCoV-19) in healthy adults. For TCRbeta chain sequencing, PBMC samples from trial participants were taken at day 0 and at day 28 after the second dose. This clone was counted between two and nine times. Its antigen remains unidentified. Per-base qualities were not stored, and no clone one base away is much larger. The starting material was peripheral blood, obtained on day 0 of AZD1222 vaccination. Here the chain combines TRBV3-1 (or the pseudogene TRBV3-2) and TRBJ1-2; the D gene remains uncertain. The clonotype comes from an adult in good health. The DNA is TGTGCCAGCAGCCTGACACCTAACTATGGCTACACCTTC. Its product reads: CASSLTPNYGYTF.